This T cell receptor (beta chain) was observed in a study of shared clonotypes between healthy human individuals. Findings of the study overall: Generation probabilities of non-shared clonotypes were lower (relative to those shared by all four donors). Genetic and exposure-history diversity was limited by the few donors.

The split of CD4+ cells yielded CD45RA+ naive and CD45RA-negative memory subsets. Sequencing used immunoSEQ multiplex PCR; TCRdb keeps in-frame clones, though not all of them. Of around 1.1 million clones in the sample, roughly 74% were seen once. Concerning this clone: Its antigen is not known.

The CDR3 contains 15 residues. V lost 0 bases and J lost 5, with 15 bases in between. Germline CDR1 SGHDT, CDR2 YYEEEE. This TCR derives from a man aged 18 to 30 in good health. Some clones in this sample may be carry-over from other donors' samples. Sequencing used memory CD4+ T cells from PBMCs. Subset given: CD45RA-negative fraction. The genes are TRBV5-6 and TRBJ2-7; D is possibly TRBD1 (6 bases). This CDR3 reads CASSLVQGGGNEQYF. CDR3 coding DNA: TGTGCCAGCAGCTTGGTACAGGGTGGAGGCAACGAGCAGTACTTC.